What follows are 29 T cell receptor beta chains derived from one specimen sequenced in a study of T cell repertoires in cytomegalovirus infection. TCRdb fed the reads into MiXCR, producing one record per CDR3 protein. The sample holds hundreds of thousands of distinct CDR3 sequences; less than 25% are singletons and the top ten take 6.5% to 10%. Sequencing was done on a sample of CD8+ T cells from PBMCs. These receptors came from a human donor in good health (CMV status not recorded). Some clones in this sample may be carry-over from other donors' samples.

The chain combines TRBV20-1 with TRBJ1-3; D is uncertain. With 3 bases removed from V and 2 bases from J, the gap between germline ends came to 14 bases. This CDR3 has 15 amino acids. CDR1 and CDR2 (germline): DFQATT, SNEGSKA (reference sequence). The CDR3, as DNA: TGCAGTGCTAGGGCAAACGGGGATCCTGGAAACACCATATATTTT. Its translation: CSARANGDPGNTIYF.

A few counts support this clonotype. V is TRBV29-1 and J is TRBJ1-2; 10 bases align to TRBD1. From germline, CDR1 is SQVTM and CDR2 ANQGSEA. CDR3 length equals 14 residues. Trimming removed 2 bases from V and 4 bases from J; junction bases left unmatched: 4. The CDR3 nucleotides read TGCAGCGTTGAAACCCGGACAGGGGGCTATGGCTACACCTTC. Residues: CSVETRTGGYGYTF. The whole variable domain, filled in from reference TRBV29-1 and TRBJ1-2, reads SAVISQKPSRDICQRGTSLTIQCQVDSQVTMMFWYRQQPGQSLTLIATANQGSEATYESGFVIDKFPISRPNLTFSTLTVSNMSPEDSSIYLCSVETRTGGYGYTFGSGTRLTVV.

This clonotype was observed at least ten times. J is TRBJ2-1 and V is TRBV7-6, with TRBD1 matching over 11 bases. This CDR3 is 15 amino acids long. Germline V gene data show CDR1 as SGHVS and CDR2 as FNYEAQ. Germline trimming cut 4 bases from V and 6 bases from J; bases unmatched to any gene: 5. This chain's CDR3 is CASSSGQGAINEQFF. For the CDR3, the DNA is TGTGCCAGCAGCTCCGGACAGGGGGCCATCAATGAGCAGTTCTTC.

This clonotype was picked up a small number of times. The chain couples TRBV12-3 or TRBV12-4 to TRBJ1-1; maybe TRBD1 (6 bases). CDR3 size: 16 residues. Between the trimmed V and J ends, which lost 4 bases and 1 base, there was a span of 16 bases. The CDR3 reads CASSSPYQGPNTEAFF. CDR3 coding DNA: TGTGCCAGCAGTTCCCCCTACCAGGGGCCGAACACTGAAGCTTTCTTT.

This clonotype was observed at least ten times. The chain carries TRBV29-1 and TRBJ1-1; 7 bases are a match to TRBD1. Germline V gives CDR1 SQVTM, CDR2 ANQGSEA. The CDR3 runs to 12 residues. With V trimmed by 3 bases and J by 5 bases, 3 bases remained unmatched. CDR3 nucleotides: TGCAGCGTTGACAGGGGGGGAACTGAAGCTTTCTTT. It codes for CSVDRGGTEAFF.

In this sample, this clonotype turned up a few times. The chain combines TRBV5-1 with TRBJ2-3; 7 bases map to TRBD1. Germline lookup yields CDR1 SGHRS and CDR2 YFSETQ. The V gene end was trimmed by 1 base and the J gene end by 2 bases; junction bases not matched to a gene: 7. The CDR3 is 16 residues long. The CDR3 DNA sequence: TGCGCCAGCAGCTTGAACCGGGACAGCTTCACAGATACGCAGTATTTT. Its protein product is CASSLNRDSFTDTQYF. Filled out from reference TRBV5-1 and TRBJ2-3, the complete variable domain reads KAGVTQTPRYLIKTRGQQVTLSCSPISGHRSVSWYQQTPGQGLQFLFEYFSETQRNKGNFPGRFSGRQFSNSRSEMNVSTLELGDSALYLCASSLNRDSFTDTQYFGPGTRLTVL.

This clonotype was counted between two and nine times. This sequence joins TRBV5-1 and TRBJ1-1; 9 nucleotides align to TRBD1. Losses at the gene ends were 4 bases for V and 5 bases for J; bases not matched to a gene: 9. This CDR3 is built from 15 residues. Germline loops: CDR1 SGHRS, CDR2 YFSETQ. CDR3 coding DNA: TGCGCCAGCAGCAAATACAGGGGGCCGGATACTGAAGCTTTCTTT. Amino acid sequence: CASSKYRGPDTEAFF.

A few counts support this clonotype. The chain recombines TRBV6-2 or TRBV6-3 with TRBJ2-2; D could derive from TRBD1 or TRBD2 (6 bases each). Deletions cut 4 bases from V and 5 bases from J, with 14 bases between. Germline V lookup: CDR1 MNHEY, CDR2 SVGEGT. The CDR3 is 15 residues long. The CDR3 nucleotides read TGTGCCAGCAGTTTTTGGGGGGCGCAAACCGGGGAGCTGTTTTTT. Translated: CASSFWGAQTGELFF.

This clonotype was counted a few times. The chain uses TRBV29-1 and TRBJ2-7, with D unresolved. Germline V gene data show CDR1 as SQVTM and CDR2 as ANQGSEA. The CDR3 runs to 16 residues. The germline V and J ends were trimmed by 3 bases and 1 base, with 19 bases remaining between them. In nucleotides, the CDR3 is TGCAGCGTTGAGGAATTTACTGACGACGGGTCCTACGAGCAGTACTTC. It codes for CSVEEFTDDGSYEQYF.

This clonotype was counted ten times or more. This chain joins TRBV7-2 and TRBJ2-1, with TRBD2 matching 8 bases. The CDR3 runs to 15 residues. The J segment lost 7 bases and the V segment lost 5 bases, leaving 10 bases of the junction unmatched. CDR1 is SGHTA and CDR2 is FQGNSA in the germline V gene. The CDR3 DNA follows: TGTGCCAGCAGCCCGGGGGCGGGGGGTTATAATGAGCAGTTCTTC. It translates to CASSPGAGGYNEQFF.

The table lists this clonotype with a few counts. CDR3 in DNA: TGTGCCAGCAGCTTAGACTCCCGCTACAGGACCCACGAGCAGTACTTC. This codes for CASSLDSRYRTHEQYF. This chain connects TRBV11-2 to TRBJ2-7, with a tentative D call TRBD1 (5 bases). CDR3 length: 16 amino acids. In germline, CDR1 is SGHAT, CDR2 FQNNGV. Between the trimmed V and J ends, which lost 0 bases and 5 bases, there was a span of 17 bases. The variable domain in full, with the rest retrieved from reference TRBV11-2 and TRBJ2-7, is EAGVAQSPRYKIIEKRQSVAFWCNPISGHATLYWYQQILGQGPKLLIQFQNNGVVDDSQLPKDRFSAERLKGVDSTLKIQPAKLEDSAVYLCASSLDSRYRTHEQYFGPGTRLTVT.

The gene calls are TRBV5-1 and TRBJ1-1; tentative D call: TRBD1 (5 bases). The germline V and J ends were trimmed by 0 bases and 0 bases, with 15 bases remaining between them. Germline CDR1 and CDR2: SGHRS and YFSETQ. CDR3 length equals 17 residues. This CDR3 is CASSLVGQGGLNTEAFF. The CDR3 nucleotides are TGCGCCAGCAGCTTGGTAGGGCAGGGAGGTTTGAACACTGAAGCTTTCTTT. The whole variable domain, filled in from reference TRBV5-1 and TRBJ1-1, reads KAGVTQTPRYLIKTRGQQVTLSCSPISGHRSVSWYQQTPGQGLQFLFEYFSETQRNKGNFPGRFSGRQFSNSRSEMNVSTLELGDSALYLCASSLVGQGGLNTEAFFGQGTRLTVV.

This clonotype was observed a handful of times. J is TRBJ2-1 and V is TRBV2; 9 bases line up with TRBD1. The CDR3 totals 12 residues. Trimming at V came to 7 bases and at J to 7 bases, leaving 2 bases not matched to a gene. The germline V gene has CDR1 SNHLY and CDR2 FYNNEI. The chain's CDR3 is CASNRGQNEQFF. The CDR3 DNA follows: TGTGCCAGCAACAGGGGGCAGAATGAGCAGTTCTTC.

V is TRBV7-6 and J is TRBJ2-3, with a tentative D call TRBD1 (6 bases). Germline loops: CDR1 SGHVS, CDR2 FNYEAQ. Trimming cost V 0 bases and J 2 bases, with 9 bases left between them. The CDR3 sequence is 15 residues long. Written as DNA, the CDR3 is TGTGCCAGCAGCTTAGCGGCAGGGGCCACAGATACGCAGTATTTT. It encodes CASSLAAGATDTQYF. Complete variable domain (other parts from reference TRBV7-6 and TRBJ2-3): GAGVSQSPRYKVTKRGQDVALRCDPISGHVSLYWYRQALGQGPEFLTYFNYEAQQDKSGLPNDRFSAERPEGSISTLTIQRTEQRDSAMYRCASSLAAGATDTQYFGPGTRLTVL.

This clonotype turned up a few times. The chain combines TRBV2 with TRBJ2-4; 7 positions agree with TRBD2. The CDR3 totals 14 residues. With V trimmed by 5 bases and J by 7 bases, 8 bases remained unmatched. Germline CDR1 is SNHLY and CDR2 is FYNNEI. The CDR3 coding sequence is TGTGCCAGCAGTCCCCAGGAGGGAGGGAACATTCAGTACTTC. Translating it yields CASSPQEGGNIQYF. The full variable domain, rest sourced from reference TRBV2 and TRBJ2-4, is EPEVTQTPSHQVTQMGQEVILRCVPISNHLYFYWYRQILGQKVEFLVSFYNNEISEKSEIFDDQFSVERPDGSNFTLKIRSTKLEDSAMYFCASSPQEGGNIQYFGAGTRLSVL.

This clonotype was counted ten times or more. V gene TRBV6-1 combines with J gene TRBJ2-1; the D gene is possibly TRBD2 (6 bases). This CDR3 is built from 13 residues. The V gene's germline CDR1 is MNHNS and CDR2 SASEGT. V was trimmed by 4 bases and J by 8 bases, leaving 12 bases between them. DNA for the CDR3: TGTGCCAGCAGTGTATGGGAGGTTGATGAGCAGTTCTTC. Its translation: CASSVWEVDEQFF.

DNA for the CDR3: TGCAGTGCTAGAGTCCCCGGGCAGAACTATGGCTACACCTTC. It codes for CSARVPGQNYGYTF. This sequence joins TRBV20-1 and TRBJ1-2; D uncertain. The length of the CDR3 is 14 residues. Per the germline V gene, CDR1 is DFQATT and CDR2 is SNEGSKA (reference sequence). The germline V and J ends were trimmed by 1 base and 2 bases, with 11 bases remaining between them.

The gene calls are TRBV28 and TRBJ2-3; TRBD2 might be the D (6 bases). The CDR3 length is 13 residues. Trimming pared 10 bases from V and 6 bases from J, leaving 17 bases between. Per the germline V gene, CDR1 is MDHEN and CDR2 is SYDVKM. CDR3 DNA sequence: TGTGCCACCCGCGGGGCGGGGTCGGATACGCAGTATTTT. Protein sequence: CATRGAGSDTQYF.

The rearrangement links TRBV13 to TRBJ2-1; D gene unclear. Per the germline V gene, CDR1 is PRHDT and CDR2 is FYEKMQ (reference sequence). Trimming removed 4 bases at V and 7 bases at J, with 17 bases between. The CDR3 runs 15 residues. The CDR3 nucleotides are TGTGCCAGCAGCTCGGTCACTTCCGTTATGAATGAGCAGTTCTTC. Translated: CASSSVTSVMNEQFF.

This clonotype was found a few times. The chain's CDR3 is CASCDRALTGGAFF. CDR3 nucleotides: TGTGCCAGTTGTGACCGGGCTCTAACAGGGGGAGCTTTCTTT. The chain joins TRBV19 to TRBJ1-1; TRBD1 matches at 8 bases. Germline V gene lookup returns CDR1 LNHDA and CDR2 SQIVND (reference sequence). The V segment lost 8 bases and the J segment 10 bases; nucleotides outside the gene matches: 15. CDR3 length: 14 amino acids. The full variable domain, rest sourced from reference TRBV19 and TRBJ1-1, is DGGITQSPKYLFRKEGQNVTLSCEQNLNHDAMYWYRQDPGQGLRLIYYSQIVNDFQKGDIAEGYSVSREKKESFPLTVTSAQKNPTAFYLCASCDRALTGGAFFGQGTRLTVV.

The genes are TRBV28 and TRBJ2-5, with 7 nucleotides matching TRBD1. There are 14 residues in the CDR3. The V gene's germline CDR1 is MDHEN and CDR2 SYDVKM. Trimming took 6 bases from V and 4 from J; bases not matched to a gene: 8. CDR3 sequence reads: CASRWTGGRETQYF. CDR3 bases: TGTGCCAGCAGGTGGACAGGCGGCCGAGAGACCCAGTACTTC.

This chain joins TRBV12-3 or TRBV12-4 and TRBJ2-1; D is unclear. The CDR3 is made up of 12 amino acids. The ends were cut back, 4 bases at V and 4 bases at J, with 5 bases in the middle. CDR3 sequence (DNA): TGTGCCAGCAGTTATATATACAATGAGCAGTTCTTC. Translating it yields CASSYIYNEQFF.

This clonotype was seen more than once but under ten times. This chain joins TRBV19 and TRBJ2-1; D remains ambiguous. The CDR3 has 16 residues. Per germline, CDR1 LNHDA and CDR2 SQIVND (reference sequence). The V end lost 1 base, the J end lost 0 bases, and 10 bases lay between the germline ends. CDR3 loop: CASSIAPGRSYNEQFF. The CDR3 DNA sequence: TGTGCCAGTAGTATAGCCCCAGGCCGCTCCTACAATGAGCAGTTCTTC.

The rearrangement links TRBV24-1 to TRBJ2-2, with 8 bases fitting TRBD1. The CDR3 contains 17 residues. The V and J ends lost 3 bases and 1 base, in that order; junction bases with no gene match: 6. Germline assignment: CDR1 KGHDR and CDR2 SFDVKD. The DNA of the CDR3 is TGTGCCACCAGTGATGCCCTTGGGACAGGGAACACCGGGGAGCTGTTTTTT. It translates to CATSDALGTGNTGELFF.

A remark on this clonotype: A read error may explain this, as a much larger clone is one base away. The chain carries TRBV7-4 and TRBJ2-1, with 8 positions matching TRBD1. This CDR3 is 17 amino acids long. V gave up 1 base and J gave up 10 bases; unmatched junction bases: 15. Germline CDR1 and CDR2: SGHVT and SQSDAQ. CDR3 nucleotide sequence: TGTGCCAGCAGCTTAGGGGCGTTTGGACAGGGCCCCCAGGAGCAGTTCTTC. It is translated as CASSLGAFGQGPQEQFF.

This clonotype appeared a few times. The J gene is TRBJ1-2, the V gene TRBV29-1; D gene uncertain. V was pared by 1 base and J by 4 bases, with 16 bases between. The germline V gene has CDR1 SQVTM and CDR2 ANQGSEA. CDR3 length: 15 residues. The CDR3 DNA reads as TGCAGCGTTGAAGGACGGACCGATTGGGGCTATGGCTACACCTTC. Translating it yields CSVEGRTDWGYGYTF. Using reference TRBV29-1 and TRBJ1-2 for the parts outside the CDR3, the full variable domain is SAVISQKPSRDICQRGTSLTIQCQVDSQVTMMFWYRQQPGQSLTLIATANQGSEATYESGFVIDKFPISRPNLTFSTLTVSNMSPEDSSIYLCSVEGRTDWGYGYTFGSGTRLTVV.

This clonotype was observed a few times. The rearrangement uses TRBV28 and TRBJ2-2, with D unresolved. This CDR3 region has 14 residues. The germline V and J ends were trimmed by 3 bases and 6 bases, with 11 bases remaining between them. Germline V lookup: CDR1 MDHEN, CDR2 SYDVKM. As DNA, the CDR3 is TGTGCCAGCAGTTTGAGGTGGCGGCCCGGGGAGCTGTTTTTT. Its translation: CASSLRWRPGELFF. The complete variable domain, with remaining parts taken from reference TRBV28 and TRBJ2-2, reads DVKVTQSSRYLVKRTGEKVFLECVQDMDHENMFWYRQDPGLGLRLIYFSYDVKMKEKGDIPEGYSVSREKKERFSLILESASTNQTSMYLCASSLRWRPGELFFGEGSRLTVL.

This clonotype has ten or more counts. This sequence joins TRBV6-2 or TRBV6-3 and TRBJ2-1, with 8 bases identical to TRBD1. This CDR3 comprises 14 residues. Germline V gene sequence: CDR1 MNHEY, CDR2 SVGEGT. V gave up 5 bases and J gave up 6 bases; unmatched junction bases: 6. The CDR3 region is CASSRDRGFNEQFF. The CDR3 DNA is TGTGCCAGCAGTCGCGACAGGGGATTCAATGAGCAGTTCTTC.

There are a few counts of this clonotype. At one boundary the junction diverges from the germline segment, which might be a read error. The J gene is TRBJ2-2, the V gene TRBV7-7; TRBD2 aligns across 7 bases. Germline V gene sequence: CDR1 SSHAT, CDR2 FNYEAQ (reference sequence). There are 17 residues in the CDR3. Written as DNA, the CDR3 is TGTGCTAGCAGCTTGTGGGCCGCGGGGGATACAATCGGGGAGCTGTTTTTT. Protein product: CASSLWAAGDTIGELFF.